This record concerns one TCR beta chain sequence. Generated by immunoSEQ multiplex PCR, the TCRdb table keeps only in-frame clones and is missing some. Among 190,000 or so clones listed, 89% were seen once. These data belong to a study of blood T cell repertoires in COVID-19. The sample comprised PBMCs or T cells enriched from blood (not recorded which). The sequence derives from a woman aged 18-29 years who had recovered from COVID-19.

The CDR3 region is CTSSQDPGTPTTNEKLFF. CDR3 nucleotide sequence: TGCACCAGCAGCCAAGATCCGGGGACACCTACAACTAATGAAAAACTGTTTTTT. The genes are TRBV1 and TRBJ1-4; the listed D gene, TRBD1, was not tested against the DNA. TRBV1 is described as a pseudogene. The CDR3 loop spans 18 amino acids.